The 8 T cell receptor beta chains in this list originate from one sample, sequenced in a study of Ad26.COV2.S vaccination and SARS-CoV-2 variants. Sequencing was performed with immunoSEQ multiplex PCR; in TCRdb, only in-frame clones are kept and a portion is missing. The sample has around 310,000 clones, under 90% seen once. Treatment of the sample: 19 received Ad26.COV2.S at low or high dose, single or two shots; about 5 received placebo; per-sample allocation not given. The samples date from day 63 after the first vaccine or placebo injection. The material was peripheral blood, obtained in a trial of Ad26.COV2.S vaccine versus placebo. The receptors stem from a person between 18 and 65 years old who received the Ad26.COV2.S COVID-19 vaccine or a placebo.

The chain couples TRBV29-1 to TRBJ2-6; 10 positions agree with TRBD1. The CDR3 loop spans 14 amino acids. Germline CDR1 reads SQVTM; CDR2 reads ANQGSEA. V lost 6 bases, J lost 4 bases, and 3 bases stayed unmatched. This CDR3 is CSVTGGDGANVLTF. The CDR3 coding sequence is TGCAGCGTGACAGGGGGCGACGGGGCCAACGTCCTGACTTTC.

The chain has TRBV15 and TRBJ2-2; the D is unclear. V lost 1 base, J lost 2 bases, and 8 bases lay in between. The CDR3 has 15 residues. Looked up from germline, CDR1 is LNHNV and CDR2 is YYDKDF (reference sequence). This CDR3 is CATSRVELNTGELFF. In DNA, the CDR3 is TGTGCCACCAGCAGAGTAGAGTTAAACACCGGGGAGCTGTTTTTT.

This rearrangement joins TRBV10-1 to TRBJ1-1; D remains unclear. CDR1 and CDR2 from the germline V gene are WNHNN and SYGVQD (reference sequence). V was pared by 5 bases and J by 7 bases, with 14 bases between. This CDR3 region has 13 residues. The CDR3 DNA sequence: TGCGCCAGCAGTCATGTGGCGCGGGGTGAAGCTTTCTTT. This gives the protein CASSHVARGEAFF.

V usage is TRBV5-1 and J usage is TRBJ2-7; TRBD1 agrees at 11 bases. This CDR3 contains 12 residues. The V segment lost 5 bases and the J segment 6 bases; nucleotides outside the gene matches: 1. CDR1 and CDR2 (germline): SGHRS, YFSETQ. In nucleotides, the CDR3 is TGCGCCAGCAGAGGGACAGGGGGCGAGCAGTACGTC. Its translation is CASRGTGGEQYV.

The rearrangement uses TRBV6-5 and TRBJ2-2; D is undetermined. The germline V gene encodes CDR1 MNHEY and CDR2 SVGAGI. The CDR3 length is 14 residues. V was pared by 8 bases and J by 2 bases, with 12 bases between. In DNA form, the CDR3 reads TGTGCCAGCTCTCCGGGTCTTAACACCGGGGAGCTGTTTTTT. This codes for CASSPGLNTGELFF.

CDR3 in DNA: TGTGCCAGCAACAGCGGAGATACGCAGTATTTT. Its translation is CASNSGDTQYF. V usage is TRBV7-2 and J usage is TRBJ2-3; TRBD2 is a possible D gene (5 bases). CDR3 length: 11 amino acids. CDR1 is SGHTA and CDR2 is FQGNSA in the germline V gene. Trimming left V 7 bases short and J 5 bases short, with 7 bases between.

The chain carries TRBV11-3 and TRBJ2-5; D might be TRBD1 (8 bases). The V gene lost 3 bases and the J gene lost 5 bases, with 16 bases spanning the gap. Germline CDR1 SGHNT, CDR2 YENEEA. This CDR3 has 15 amino acids. This CDR3 is CASSLGGTGLETQYF. The DNA for the CDR3 is TGTGCCAGCAGCTTGGGGGGGACAGGTTTGGAGACCCAGTACTTC.

The chain joins TRBV5-4 to TRBJ1-1; the D is unclear. Germline CDR1 SGHNT, CDR2 YYREEE (reference sequence). Trimming shortened V by 3 bases and J by 5 bases, and 17 bases separated the two germline ends. The CDR3 is made up of 15 amino acids. DNA for the CDR3: TGTGCCAGCAGCTCCCAAGTTGATCTTGGGACTGAAGCTTTCTTT. As protein: CASSSQVDLGTEAFF.